Each of the 15 T cell receptor beta chains below was sequenced from the same sample in a study of shared clonotypes between healthy human individuals. Sequencing used immunoSEQ multiplex PCR; TCRdb keeps in-frame clones, though not all of them. There are about 490,000 clones in the sample; around 78% occur only once, and over 10% lies in the top ten. Sample: PBMCs. The receptors were gathered from a woman in her forties in good health. Some clones in this sample may be carry-over from other donors' samples.

The V gene is TRBV14, the J gene TRBJ1-6, with D possibly being TRBD1 (5 bases). Germline CDR1 SGHDN, CDR2 FVKESK. CDR3 length: 13 residues. V lost 4 bases and J 8 bases, leaving 9 bases between the germline ends. In DNA, the CDR3 is TGTGCCAGCAGCCGCGTCAGGGATTCACCCCTCCACTTT. Translation gives CASSRVRDSPLHF. Complete variable domain (other parts from reference TRBV14 and TRBJ1-6): EAGVTQFPSHSVIEKGQTVTLRCDPISGHDNLYWYRRVMGKEIKFLLHFVKESKQDESGMPNNRFLAERTGGTYSTLKVQPAELEDSGVYFCASSRVRDSPLHFGNGTRLTVT.

This clone showed up just a few times. The rearrangement uses TRBV7-9 and TRBJ2-7, with D possibly matching TRBD2 (7 bases). Trimming left V 3 bases short and J 3 bases short, with 18 bases between. The germline V gene has CDR1 SEHNR and CDR2 FQNEAQ (reference sequence). The CDR3 is 16 amino acids. The DNA for the CDR3 is TGTGCCAGCAGCTTTCCTCCGGCGGGGGCCTACTACGAGCAGTACTTC. It specifies CASSFPPAGAYYEQYF. Based on the CDR3 plus reference TRBV7-9 and TRBJ2-7, the full variable domain is DTGVSQNPRHKITKRGQNVTFRCDPISEHNRLYWYRQTLGQGPEFLTYFQNEAQLEKSRLLSDRFSAERPKGSFSTLEIQRTEQGDSAMYLCASSFPPAGAYYEQYFGPGTRLTVT.

The sample holds one count of this clone. The chain combines TRBV27 with TRBJ2-7; 15 bases line up with TRBD2. CDR1 is MNHEY and CDR2 is SMNVEV in the germline V gene (reference sequence). The CDR3 consists of 15 residues. With V trimmed by 6 bases and J by 7 bases, 7 bases remained unmatched. Here the CDR3 reads CASRPGLAGGREQYF. The CDR3 DNA reads as TGTGCCAGCAGACCAGGACTAGCGGGAGGGCGTGAGCAGTACTTC.

The rearrangement uses TRBV5-4 and TRBJ2-6; D may match TRBD1 or TRBD2 (5 bases each). The CDR3 runs 16 residues. CDR1 SGHNT and CDR2 YYREEE come from the germline V gene (reference sequence). Trimming cost V 4 bases and J 0 bases, with 11 bases left between them. Written as DNA, the CDR3 is TGTGCCAGCAGCCTTCCGGGGCCCTCTGGGGCCAACGTCCTGACTTTC. It yields the protein CASSLPGPSGANVLTF.

The chain is built from TRBV5-1 and TRBJ1-1; D may be TRBD1 (5 bases). The CDR3 is 14 residues long. Germline V lookup: CDR1 SGHRS, CDR2 YFSETQ. The ends were cut back, 1 base at V and 4 bases at J, with 11 bases in the middle. CDR3 in DNA: TGCGCCAGCAGCTTGAGGGGAGAGGGCACTGAAGCTTTCTTT. Translated: CASSLRGEGTEAFF.

With respect to this clone: Only one base separates this from a far larger clonotype, so it likely reflects a read error. The V call is TRBV7-3, the J call TRBJ2-2; 7 bases map to TRBD2. CDR1 and CDR2 from the germline V gene are SGHTA and FQGTGA. This CDR3 has 14 amino acids. CDR3 DNA: TGTGCCAACAGCTTGGGACTAAACACCGGGGAGCTGTTTTTT. This translates into CANSLGLNTGELFF.

The V gene is TRBV4-1, the J gene TRBJ1-5, with no clear D. The V end was cut by 1 base, the J end by 6 bases, with 10 bases between. The germline CDR1 and CDR2 sequences are MGHRA and YSYEKL. The CDR3 is 14 residues long. This chain's CDR3 is CASSQGPGPQPQHF. For the CDR3, the DNA is TGCGCCAGCAGCCAAGGACCCGGGCCTCAGCCCCAGCATTTT.

V and J are TRBV9 and TRBJ1-1; D remains unclear. Trimming cost V 7 bases and J 0 bases, with 10 bases left between them. This CDR3 is built from 13 residues. In germline, CDR1 is SGDLS, CDR2 YYNGEE. The CDR3 bases are TGTGCCAGCGGAGGAGGAATGAACACTGAAGCTTTCTTT. This gives the protein CASGGGMNTEAFF. The entire variable domain, with the rest obtained from reference TRBV9 and TRBJ1-1, is as follows: DSGVTQTPKHLITATGQRVTLRCSPRSGDLSVYWYQQSLDQGLQFLIQYYNGEERAKGNILERFSAQQFPDLHSELNLSSLELGDSALYFCASGGGMNTEAFFGQGTRLTVV.

The V call is TRBV18, the J call TRBJ2-1; 12 positions match TRBD1. The CDR3 has 16 residues. Germline CDR1 reads KGHSH; CDR2 reads LQKENI. V shed 4 bases and J 6 bases; nucleotides not matched to a gene: 7. This CDR3 reads CASSRFQGQGANEQFF. CDR3 sequence (DNA): TGTGCCAGCTCACGTTTCCAGGGACAGGGGGCCAATGAGCAGTTCTTC.

The table lists this clone with a count of one. The chain recombines TRBV6-6 with TRBJ1-5, with 7 bases identical to TRBD1. Germline assignment: CDR1 MNHNY and CDR2 SVGAGI (reference sequence). Germline trimming cut 4 bases from V and 4 bases from J; bases unmatched to any gene: 4. This CDR3 is 14 amino acids long. Here the CDR3 reads CASSSTGLNQPQHF. The CDR3 DNA reads as TGTGCCAGCAGTTCGACAGGGCTTAATCAGCCCCAGCATTTT.

The chain uses TRBV28 and TRBJ2-6; 11 nucleotides line up with TRBD1. CDR1 is MDHEN and CDR2 is SYDVKM in the germline V gene. There are 20 residues in the CDR3. Trimming removed 6 bases from V and 0 bases from J; junction bases left unmatched: 13. The CDR3 here is CASRPGTGGSGNSGANVLTF. DNA for the CDR3: TGTGCCAGCAGACCCGGGACAGGGGGGTCCGGGAACTCTGGGGCCAACGTCCTGACTTTC.

This clone was seen ten or more times. The V gene is TRBV13, the J gene TRBJ2-1; TRBD1 or TRBD2 may be the D gene (5 bases each). The CDR3 runs 16 residues. V was clipped by 4 bases and J by 0 bases, with 13 bases between them. From germline, CDR1 is PRHDT and CDR2 FYEKMQ (reference sequence). Here the CDR3 DNA reads TGTGCCAGCAGCTGGGACGCAGGTAGCTCCTACAATGAGCAGTTCTTC. Its translation is CASSWDAGSSYNEQFF.

CDR3 coding DNA: TGTGCCAGCAGTCCTAGCGGGGGACGTGCGGAGACCCAGTACTTC. Protein: CASSPSGGRAETQYF. The V call is TRBV7-9, the J call TRBJ2-5; 10 bases map to TRBD2. The CDR3 runs 15 residues. Germline CDR1 and CDR2: SEHNR and FQNEAQ (reference sequence). V was pared by 6 bases and J by 5 bases, with 9 bases of the junction left unmatched. Variable domain in full (rest from reference TRBV7-9 and TRBJ2-5): DTGVSQNPRHKITKRGQNVTFRCDPISEHNRLYWYRQTLGQGPEFLTYFQNEAQLEKSRLLSDRFSAERPKGSFSTLEIQRTEQGDSAMYLCASSPSGGRAETQYFGPGTRLLVL.

This clone is a singleton in its sample. CDR3 DNA: TGTGCCAGTAGTTTCGCGGGCATTTTGGGGAATGAGCAGTTCTTC. Encoded protein: CASSFAGILGNEQFF. The chain couples TRBV19 to TRBJ2-1; D might be TRBD2 (5 bases). Germline V CDR1 and CDR2: LNHDA, SQIVND (reference sequence). The CDR3 runs 15 residues. V was cut by 5 bases and J by 7 bases, with 18 bases left in between.

V is TRBV30 and J is TRBJ2-5, with D perhaps matching TRBD1 (6 bases). This CDR3 spans 13 amino acids. V was clipped by 5 bases and J by 1 base, with 11 bases between them. Germline CDR1 reads GTSNPN; CDR2 reads SVGIG (reference sequence). The CDR3 sequence: CAWCRDIQETQYF. Written as DNA, the CDR3 is TGTGCCTGGTGCCGGGACATCCAAGAGACCCAGTACTTC.